A single sample gave rise to the 19 T cell receptor beta chains below, sequenced in a study of CD8+ T cells in alopecia areata. RNA was extracted and reverse transcribed into cDNA as the sequencing template. Produced via immunoSEQ multiplex PCR; TCRdb's table is partial and in-frame only. The repertoire holds about 180,000 clones, with 51% as singletons. Treatment: oral pan-JAK inhibitor, 5-10 mg twice daily. Material: CD8+ T cells sorted from blood, obtained around week 54, from a patient treated with tofacitinib. The receptors come from a human donor with alopecia areata.

The genes are TRBV6-5 and TRBJ2-5; D is undetermined. Germline CDR1 and CDR2: MNHEY and SVGAGI. V was cut by 6 bases and J by 5 bases, with 16 bases left in between. The CDR3 has 14 amino acids. This CDR3 reads CASSRAMGRETQYF. The CDR3 coding sequence is TGTGCCAGCAGCCGAGCTATGGGCCGGGAGACCCAGTACTTC.

The J gene is TRBJ2-1, the V gene TRBV2; D call uncertain. CDR3 length: 17 amino acids. Trimming pared 4 bases from V and 4 bases from J, leaving 20 bases between. Germline CDR1 SNHLY, CDR2 FYNNEI. The DNA of the CDR3 is TGTGCCAGCAGTGGAGGTGTCGACTCCCGACGATACAATGAGCAGTTCTTC. This gives the protein CASSGGVDSRRYNEQFF.

The chain couples TRBV30 to TRBJ2-5; D is uncertain. The germline V gene has CDR1 GTSNPN and CDR2 SVGIG (reference sequence). V was shortened by 1 base and J by 3 bases, with 3 bases between the two germline ends. This CDR3 has 11 amino acids. This CDR3 reads CAWSGEETQYF. The DNA of the CDR3 is TGTGCCTGGAGTGGGGAAGAGACCCAGTACTTC. Looking up the rest from reference TRBV30 and TRBJ2-5 gives the full variable domain: SQTIHQWPATLVQPVGSPLSLECTVEGTSNPNLYWYRQAAGRGLQLLFYSVGIGQISSEVPQNLSASRPQDRQFILSSKKLLLSDSGFYLCAWSGEETQYFGPGTRLLVL.

V is TRBV30 and J is TRBJ2-5; D gene uncertain. This CDR3 has 12 amino acids. Trimming removed 3 bases from V and 1 base from J, with 6 bases in between. Germline V gene lookup returns CDR1 GTSNPN and CDR2 SVGIG (reference sequence). CDR3 nucleotides: TGTGCCTGGAGAGAGGTCCAAGAGACCCAGTACTTC. Translation: CAWREVQETQYF.

This clone was counted a few times. The gene calls are TRBV6-5 and TRBJ2-7; D is uncertain. Germline CDR1 is MNHEY and CDR2 is SVGAGI. The V end was cut by 0 bases, the J end by 5 bases, with 5 bases between. CDR3 length: 12 amino acids. The CDR3 DNA is TGTGCCAGCAGTTACTCGTCAAACGAGCAGTACTTC. Its protein is CASSYSSNEQYF.

This clone was observed a single time. This chain links TRBV30 with TRBJ2-7; either TRBD1 or TRBD2 may fit D (6 bases each). V was trimmed by 5 bases and J by 6 bases, leaving 8 bases between them. CDR1 is GTSNPN, CDR2 SVGIG, per germline (reference sequence). The CDR3 totals 10 residues. As DNA, the CDR3 is TGTGCCTGGTCGGGGGCCGAGCAGTACTTC. Translating it yields CAWSGAEQYF.

The chain links TRBV4-3 to TRBJ2-5; TRBD1 matches at 9 bases. This CDR3 region has 16 residues. V trimming: 4 bases; J trimming: 5 bases; junction bases outside the gene matches: 11. The germline V gene encodes CDR1 LGHNA and CDR2 YSLEER. The CDR3 bases are TGCGCCAGCAGCCCACTGTTTGGGACAGGGAGGGAGACCCAGTACTTC. This sequence encodes CASSPLFGTGRETQYF.

This chain joins TRBV6-5 and TRBJ2-7, with 11 nucleotides matching TRBD1. Germline V gene sequence: CDR1 MNHEY, CDR2 SVGAGI. The ends lost 5 bases at V and 3 bases at J; junction bases unmatched: 3. This CDR3 contains 14 residues. Here the CDR3 reads CASSEGTGGYEQYF. The CDR3 DNA follows: TGTGCCAGCAGTGAAGGGACAGGGGGCTACGAGCAGTACTTC.

This clone has more than one count but fewer than ten. The chain recombines TRBV5-4 with TRBJ2-5; 10 nucleotides agree with TRBD2. Germline V gene lookup returns CDR1 SGHNT and CDR2 YYREEE (reference sequence). This CDR3 contains 16 residues. The V and J ends lost 0 bases and 2 bases, in that order; junction bases with no gene match: 4. The CDR3 protein is CASSLGLAGAQETQYF. The DNA for the CDR3 is TGTGCCAGCAGCTTGGGGCTAGCGGGGGCTCAAGAGACCCAGTACTTC.

V and J are TRBV7-9 and TRBJ1-6; D uncertain. The CDR3 is 15 residues long. V lost 6 bases, J lost 6 bases, and 15 bases lay in between. Germline lookup yields CDR1 SEHNR and CDR2 FQNEAQ (reference sequence). The CDR3 is CASSPLGFPNSPLHF. In DNA, the CDR3 is TGTGCCAGCAGTCCCTTGGGGTTCCCTAATTCACCCCTCCACTTT.

This clone was seen a handful of times. The chain recombines TRBV30 with TRBJ1-5; D is unclear. The V gene lost 1 base and the J gene lost 7 bases, with 17 bases spanning the gap. Germline V gene lookup returns CDR1 GTSNPN and CDR2 SVGIG (reference sequence). This CDR3 contains 15 residues. The CDR3 loop is CAWSGSAWTGQPQHF. DNA for the CDR3: TGTGCCTGGAGTGGCTCCGCTTGGACGGGACAGCCCCAGCATTTT. Complete variable domain (other parts from reference TRBV30 and TRBJ1-5): SQTIHQWPATLVQPVGSPLSLECTVEGTSNPNLYWYRQAAGRGLQLLFYSVGIGQISSEVPQNLSASRPQDRQFILSSKKLLLSDSGFYLCAWSGSAWTGQPQHFGDGTRLSIL.

This chain joins TRBV2 and TRBJ2-2; the D is unclear. The germline V gene has CDR1 SNHLY and CDR2 FYNNEI. The CDR3 totals 12 residues. V lost 2 bases and J 8 bases, leaving 6 bases between the germline ends. CDR3 region: CASSEWVGELFF. CDR3 DNA sequence: TGTGCCAGCAGTGAATGGGTTGGGGAGCTGTTTTTT.

The rearrangement uses TRBV25-1 and TRBJ2-5; 11 bases map to TRBD2. This CDR3 comprises 15 residues. Germline assignment: CDR1 MGHDK and CDR2 SYGVNS. J lost 2 bases, V lost 6 bases, and 5 bases had no gene match. CDR3 residues: CASRASGGPQETQYF. The CDR3 DNA follows: TGTGCCAGCAGGGCTAGCGGGGGGCCACAAGAGACCCAGTACTTC.

This CDR3 is CSVVTTEAFF. The DNA for the CDR3 is TGCAGCGTTGTCACCACTGAAGCTTTCTTT. The chain uses TRBV29-1 and TRBJ1-1, with D unclear. In germline, CDR1 is SQVTM, CDR2 ANQGSEA. V was cut by 4 bases and J by 4 bases, with 4 bases left in between. The CDR3 contains 10 residues.

This sequence joins TRBV30 and TRBJ2-7; D call uncertain. V was trimmed by 2 bases and J by 4 bases, leaving 6 bases between them. CDR1 and CDR2 (germline): GTSNPN, SVGIG (reference sequence). The CDR3 runs 11 residues. CDR3: CAWSPGYEQYF. CDR3 coding DNA: TGTGCCTGGAGTCCCGGTTACGAGCAGTACTTC.

The chain uses TRBV27 and TRBJ1-1; the D is unclear. The CDR3 totals 15 residues. The germline gives CDR1 MNHEY, CDR2 SMNVEV (reference sequence). V shed 2 bases and J shed 1 base, with 11 bases lying between them. The CDR3 DNA sequence: TGTGCCAGCAGTTTAAGAAGGGAGGCGAACACTGAAGCTTTCTTT. Its protein product is CASSLRREANTEAFF.

This clone was counted only a few times. This rearrangement joins TRBV30 to TRBJ2-2; 12 nucleotides match TRBD1. CDR3 length: 18 amino acids. Germline assignment: CDR1 GTSNPN and CDR2 SVGIG (reference sequence). With V trimmed by 0 bases and J by 6 bases, 11 bases remained unmatched. CDR3 sequence (DNA): TGTGCCTGGAGTGTACGGGGACAGGGGGCGTTCGTGTCCGGGGAGCTGTTTTTT. This codes for CAWSVRGQGAFVSGELFF.

This clone was seen a handful of times. The V and J genes are TRBV18 and TRBJ2-1; TRBD2 agrees at 9 bases. CDR1 and CDR2 (germline): KGHSH, LQKENI. CDR3 size: 15 residues. The V segment lost 5 bases and the J segment 6 bases; nucleotides outside the gene matches: 8. CDR3 sequence reads: CASSGPAGGTNEQFF. DNA of the CDR3: TGTGCCAGCTCAGGCCCGGCGGGGGGGACCAATGAGCAGTTCTTC.

This rearrangement joins TRBV2 to TRBJ1-5; TRBD1 might be the D (6 bases). This CDR3 is 17 amino acids long. Germline V gene lookup returns CDR1 SNHLY and CDR2 FYNNEI. V lost 0 bases and J 0 bases, leaving 12 bases between the germline ends. CDR3 region: CASSEAPGQSSNQPQHF. CDR3 coding DNA: TGTGCCAGCAGTGAAGCGCCTGGACAGTCTAGCAATCAGCCCCAGCATTTT.